Presented here are 7 T cell receptor beta chains from one specimen sequenced in a study of blood T cell repertoires in COVID-19. The assay was immunoSEQ multiplex PCR, and TCRdb's table has in-frame clones only and misses some. The sample has fewer than 500,000 clones, about 89% seen once. The source material was peripheral blood. These receptors were collected from a woman aged 25 to 39 with acute or convalescent COVID-19.

The V gene is TRBV6-5, the J gene TRBJ1-5; no reliable D call. V was trimmed by 6 bases and J by 4 bases, leaving 10 bases between them. Germline V gene sequence: CDR1 MNHEY, CDR2 SVGAGI. The CDR3 is made up of 13 amino acids. The CDR3 reads CASSPAGNQPQHF. The CDR3 DNA follows: TGTGCCAGCAGCCCCGCCGGGAATCAGCCCCAGCATTTT.

V usage is TRBV6-5 and J usage is TRBJ1-1; D is unclear. This CDR3 spans 13 amino acids. Trimming took off 6 bases at V and 1 base at J, with 9 bases between the two ends. The V gene's germline CDR1 is MNHEY and CDR2 SVGAGI. CDR3 amino acids: CASSQVENTEAFF. The CDR3 DNA sequence: TGTGCCAGCAGCCAGGTCGAGAACACTGAAGCTTTCTTT.

The V gene is TRBV9, the J gene TRBJ2-7; 7 bases align to TRBD1. The CDR3 totals 14 residues. CDR1 and CDR2 from the germline V gene are SGDLS and YYNGEE. J gave up 7 bases and V 0 bases, and 7 bases lay outside the gene matches. CDR3 in DNA: TGTGCCAGCAGCGTAGGTAAAGGGGGCCAGGAGCAGTACTTC. Amino acids: CASSVGKGGQEQYF.

V is TRBV5-1 and J is TRBJ1-1; D may be TRBD1 (5 bases). The germline V and J ends were trimmed by 1 base and 0 bases, with 25 bases remaining between them. This CDR3 is 20 amino acids long. Germline V gives CDR1 SGHRS, CDR2 YFSETQ. This CDR3 reads CASSLTGSDPIFAMNTEAFF. In DNA form, the CDR3 reads TGCGCCAGCAGCTTGACAGGATCAGACCCCATTTTTGCAATGAACACTGAAGCTTTCTTT.

The chain recombines TRBV5-1 with TRBJ2-5; 9 bases fit TRBD1. Looked up from germline, CDR1 is SGHRS and CDR2 is YFSETQ. Trimming cost V 3 bases and J 5 bases; bases outside gene matches: 8. The CDR3 contains 15 residues. Written as DNA, the CDR3 is TGCGCCAGCAGCTCCAAAGGACAGGGGCGGGAGACCCAGTACTTC. Protein product: CASSSKGQGRETQYF.

The V gene is TRBV5-1, the J gene TRBJ1-1; tentative D call: TRBD1 (5 bases). V was cut by 4 bases and J by 4 bases, with 17 bases left in between. The CDR3 totals 15 residues. Germline loops: CDR1 SGHRS, CDR2 YFSETQ. CDR3: CASSTDRQSATEAFF. The CDR3 nucleotides read TGCGCCAGCAGCACCGACAGACAGTCTGCCACTGAAGCTTTCTTT.

The chain employs TRBV6-6 and TRBJ1-3; TRBD1 matches at 7 bases. Germline CDR1 MNHNY, CDR2 SVGAGI (reference sequence). CDR3 length: 16 amino acids. V lost 2 bases to trimming and J lost 3 bases; unmatched junction nucleotides: 7. The CDR3 is CASSYSQGEYGNTIYF. The CDR3 coding sequence is TGTGCCAGCAGTTACAGCCAGGGGGAGTATGGAAACACCATATATTTT.